A selection of T cell receptor beta chains follows, all from one sample in a study of cytomegalovirus exposure and HLA in healthy donors. Assay: immunoSEQ multiplex PCR; the TCRdb copy retains only in-frame clones and omits some. The sample consists of under 200,000 clones, approximately 80% of them appearing once. Sequenced sample: PBMCs. The receptors come from a woman aged 50 to 65 in good health and CMV-seronegative. Both conserved end residues are part of each CDR3. Fields, in order: clone size, CDR3 length, V gene, J gene, CDR3 protein. A row's size may be missing; if present it is once, few, many or a size class.

.	14	TRBV5-1	TRBJ1-5	CASSPDPGVQPQHF
.	15	TRBV27	TRBJ2-7	CASSFGQGRVYEQHF
.	13	TRBV27	TRBJ2-2	CASSFSDTGELFF
.	16	TRBV2	TRBJ2-3	CASSAPQTPSTDTQYF
.	13	TRBV6-5	TRBJ1-1	CASSTGARGEAFF
.	15	TRBV28	TRBJ2-7	CASSSAGTGYYEQYF
.	14	TRBV28	TRBJ1-6	CASSPGMSVEALHF
.	15	TRBV6-4	TRBJ2-7	CASTERQGGMYEQYF
.	16	TRBV7-9	TRBJ1-5	CASSLGGFYSNQPQHF
.	15	TRBV7-9	TRBJ2-3	CASSRLAGRTDTQYF
few	16	TRBV7-7	TRBJ2-1	CASSSRTGSSYNEQFF
.	15	TRBV4-1	TRBJ1-2	CASSQEPGYNYGYTF
once	13	TRBV10-3	TRBJ2-5	CAPGTSVFETQYF
.	13	TRBV5-1	TRBJ1-2	CASSAPGGDGYTF
.	15	TRBV5-1	TRBJ2-5	CASSQPDRKQETQYF
once	14	TRBV2	TRBJ2-1	CASSDLAGVNEQFF
.	17	TRBV7-8	TRBJ2-2	CASSLARGWIDTGELFF
.	15	TRBV2	TRBJ2-1	CASSRASGSVDEQFF
.	15	TRBV27	TRBJ2-1	CASSFTSAGGGEQFF
few	15	TRBV18	TRBJ1-2	CASSPLPRTVDGYTF
.	15	TRBV18	TRBJ2-3	CASSPLLADTDTQYF
.	15	TRBV6-5	TRBJ2-7	CASSYRVPSSYEQYF
.	18	TRBV7-9	TRBJ2-5	CASSLYSLGRGPQETQYF
.	18	TRBV5-1	TRBJ2-3	CASTVGRTSGASTDTQYF
.	17	TRBV2	.	CASSEGYTGQGYYEQYF
.	13	TRBV6-6	TRBJ2-4	CASSQQGVHIQYF
.	15	TRBV6-1	TRBJ2-7	CASSELGQGPYEQYF
.	15	TRBV5-8	TRBJ1-2	CASSSEETGVYGYTF
.	16	TRBV19	TRBJ2-2	CASSIVGTSNTGELFF
.	15	TRBV5-1	TRBJ2-2	CASSRRDRGTGELFF
few	14	TRBV7-9	TRBJ2-1	CASKPLNTDNEQFF
.	14	TRBV6-1	TRBJ2-1	CASSVTGLGNEQFF
.	14	TRBV6-1	.	CASRLAGELTEQYF
.	16	TRBV7-9	TRBJ2-6	CASSLGGSSGANVLTF
.	12	TRBV28	TRBJ1-2	CASTPGLYGYTF
.	14	TRBV7-9	TRBJ2-2	CASTQGLNTGELFF
.	15	TRBV28	TRBJ2-4	CASSPQGKAKNSQYF
few	14	TRBV2	TRBJ1-1	CASSPIHGDTEAFF
.	15	TRBV5-1	TRBJ1-4	CAIGVERGGDEKLFF
.	16	TRBV5-4	TRBJ2-3	CASSPDPGTNTDTQYF
.	12	TRBV30	TRBJ2-3	CAWSPGTDTQYF
.	14	TRBV5-4	TRBJ1-1	CASSTGTDGTEAFF
.	14	TRBV19	TRBJ1-5	CASSISVGNQPQHF
.	12	TRBV15	TRBJ2-7	CATSRDGAEQYF
few	17	TRBV5-1	TRBJ2-3	CASSPGILDRGTDTQYF
.	14	TRBV2	TRBJ2-7	CASSRDSHSYEQYF
.	16	TRBV5-5	TRBJ2-5	CASSSRDRVRQETQYF
.	13	TRBV28	TRBJ1-1	CASSRPGETEAFF
.	14	TRBV4-1	TRBJ1-4	CASSRTGVSQKLFF
.	14	TRBV5-4	TRBJ1-2	CASSLTAVSGGYTF
.	15	TRBV28	TRBJ1-4	CASSSAGRANEKLFF
once	12	TRBV7-3	TRBJ2-1	CASSWGGNEQFF
.	12	TRBV2	TRBJ2-2	CASTLSTGELFF
once	16	TRBV5-1	TRBJ2-7	CASSLERTRFQGEQYF
.	17	TRBV4-2	TRBJ2-4	CASSQDSMAGDLNIQYF
.	11	TRBV7-2	TRBJ1-3	CASSFQNTIYF
once	18	TRBV15	TRBJ2-5	CATSRAARSDLYQETQYF
.	23	TRBV9	TRBJ2-3	CASSVQGLAGGGPWVGSTDTQYF
.	14	TRBV7-2	TRBJ2-7	CASSLGPSAYEQYF